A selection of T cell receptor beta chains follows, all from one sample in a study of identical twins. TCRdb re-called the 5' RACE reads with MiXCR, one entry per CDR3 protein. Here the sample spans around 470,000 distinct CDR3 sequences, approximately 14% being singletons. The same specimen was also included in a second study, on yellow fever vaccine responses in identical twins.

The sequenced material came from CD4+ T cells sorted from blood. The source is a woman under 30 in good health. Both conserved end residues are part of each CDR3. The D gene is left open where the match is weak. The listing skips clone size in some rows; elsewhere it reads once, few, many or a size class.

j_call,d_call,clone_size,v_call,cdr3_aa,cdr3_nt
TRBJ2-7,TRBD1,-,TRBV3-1,CASSQDGTGYEQYF,TGTGCCAGCAGCCAAGACGGGACAGGGTATGAGCAGTACTTC
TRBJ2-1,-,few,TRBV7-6,CASSLKRYNEQFF,TGTGCCAGCAGCTTAAAGAGGTACAATGAGCAGTTCTTC
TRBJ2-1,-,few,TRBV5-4,CASSLSLTSSYNEQFF,TGTGCCAGCAGCTTGAGTCTAACGAGCTCCTACAATGAGCAGTTCTTC
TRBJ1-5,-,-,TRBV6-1,CASSRDFDSNQPQHF,TGTGCCAGCAGTCGGGACTTCGATAGCAATCAGCCCCAGCATTTT
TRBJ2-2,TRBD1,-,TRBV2,CASRTGTGGPGELFF,TGTGCCAGCAGGACCGGGACAGGGGGCCCCGGGGAGCTGTTTTTT
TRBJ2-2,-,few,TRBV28,CASSPPGFTGELFF,TGTGCCAGCAGCCCACCAGGGTTCACCGGGGAGCTGTTTTTT
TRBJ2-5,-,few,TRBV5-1,CASSQLTGAQETQYF,TGCGCCAGCAGCCAATTAACCGGGGCCCAAGAGACCCAGTACTTC
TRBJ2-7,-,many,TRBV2,CASSTYEQYF,TGTGCCAGCAGTACCTACGAGCAGTACTTC
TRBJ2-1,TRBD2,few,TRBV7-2,CASSLALAGYKQYEQFF,TGTGCCAGCAGCTTAGCGTTAGCGGGCTATAAGCAATATGAGCAGTTCTTC
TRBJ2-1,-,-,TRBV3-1,CASSRRDNEQFF,TGTGCCAGCAGCCGCCGGGACAATGAGCAGTTCTTC
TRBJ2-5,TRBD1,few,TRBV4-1,CASSHSGTGVQETQYF,TGCGCCAGCAGCCACTCCGGGACAGGGGTGCAAGAGACCCAGTACTTC
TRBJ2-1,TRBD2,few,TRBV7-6,CASSLVPLAGEIGGNEQFF,TGTGCCAGCAGCTTAGTGCCCCTAGCGGGAGAAATCGGGGGCAATGAGCAGTTCTTC
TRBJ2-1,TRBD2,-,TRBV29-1,CSGSRGGDEQFF,TGCAGCGGAAGCCGGGGGGGAGATGAGCAGTTCTTC
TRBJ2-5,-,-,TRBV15,CATSRVRSGAETQYF,TGTGCCACCAGCAGAGTTCGTTCGGGGGCGGAGACCCAGTACTTC
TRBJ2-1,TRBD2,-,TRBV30,CAWRLTSDTYNEQFF,TGTGCCTGGAGATTAACTAGCGACACGTACAATGAGCAGTTCTTC
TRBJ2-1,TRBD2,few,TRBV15,CATRLLPGGYSTNEQFF,TGTGCCACCAGGTTACTCCCCGGGGGGTACTCCACCAATGAGCAGTTCTTC
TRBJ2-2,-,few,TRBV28,CASSLSSGETGELFF,TGTGCCAGCAGTTTATCCAGCGGAGAGACCGGGGAGCTGTTTTTT
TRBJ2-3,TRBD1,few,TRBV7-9,CASSPKGQNTDTQYF,TGTGCCAGCAGCCCGAAGGGACAGAACACAGATACGCAGTATTTT
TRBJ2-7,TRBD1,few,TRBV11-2,CASSLVPRQGARGGYEQYF,TGTGCCAGCAGCTTAGTACCGAGACAGGGGGCGCGAGGGGGCTACGAGCAGTACTTC
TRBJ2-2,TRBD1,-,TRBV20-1,CSAPRTGLVSTGELFF,TGCAGTGCTCCCAGGACAGGGTTAGTTAGCACCGGGGAGCTGTTTTTT
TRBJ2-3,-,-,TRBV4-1,CASSQVDLMQFNTQYF,TGCGCCAGCAGCCAGGTGGACCTAATGCAATTCAATACGCAGTATTTT
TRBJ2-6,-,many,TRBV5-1,CASSPEGYSGANVLTF,TGCGCCAGCAGCCCGGAGGGTTACTCTGGGGCCAACGTCCTGACTTTC
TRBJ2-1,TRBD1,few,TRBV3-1,CASSQVRLEGTGINEQFF,TGTGCCAGCAGCCAAGTCCGACTGGAAGGGACAGGCATCAATGAGCAGTTCTTC
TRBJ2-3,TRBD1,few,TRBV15,CATSRDAGTGGRDTQYF,TGTGCCACCAGCAGAGACGCGGGAACAGGGGGTCGAGATACGCAGTATTTT
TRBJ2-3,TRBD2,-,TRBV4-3,CASSQVSSGRANTDTQYF,TGCGCCAGCAGCCAAGTATCTAGCGGGAGGGCTAACACAGATACGCAGTATTTT